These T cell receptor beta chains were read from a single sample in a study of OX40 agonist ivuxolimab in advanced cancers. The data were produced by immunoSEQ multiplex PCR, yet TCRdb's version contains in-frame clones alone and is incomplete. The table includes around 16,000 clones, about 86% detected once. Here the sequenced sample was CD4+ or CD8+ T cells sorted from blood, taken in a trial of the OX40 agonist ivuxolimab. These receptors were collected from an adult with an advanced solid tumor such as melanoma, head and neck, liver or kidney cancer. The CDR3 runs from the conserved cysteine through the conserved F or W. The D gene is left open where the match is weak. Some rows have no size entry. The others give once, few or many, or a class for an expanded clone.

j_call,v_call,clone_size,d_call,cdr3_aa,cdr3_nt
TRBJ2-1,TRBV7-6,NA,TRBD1,CASSFGTGGGNEQFF,TGTGCCAGCAGCTTCGGGACAGGGGGAGGTAATGAGCAGTTCTTC
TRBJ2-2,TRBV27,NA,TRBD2,CASSSGLAVNTGELFF,TGTGCCAGCAGTTCAGGACTAGCAGTGAACACCGGGGAGCTGTTTTTT
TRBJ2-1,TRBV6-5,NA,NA,CASSSPRTRDNEQFF,TGTGCCAGCAGTTCCCCGCGAACTAGAGACAATGAGCAGTTCTTC
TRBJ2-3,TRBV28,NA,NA,CATAGFYGTDTQYF,TGTGCCACTGCGGGATTTTACGGAACAGATACGCAGTATTTT
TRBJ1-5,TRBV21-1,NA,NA,CASSLPGNSNRPQHF,TGTGCCAGCAGTCTGCCGGGTAATAGCAATCGGCCCCAGCATTTT
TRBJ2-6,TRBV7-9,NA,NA,CASSLQRAGANVLTF,TGTGCCAGCAGCTTACAAAGGGCTGGGGCCAACGTCCTGACTTTC
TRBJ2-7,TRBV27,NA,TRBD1,CASSLSGTGIYEQYF,TGTGCCAGCAGTTTAAGCGGGACAGGGATCTACGAGCAGTACTTC
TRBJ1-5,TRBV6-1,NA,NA,CASSEIGTPYSNQPQHF,TGTGCCAGCAGTGAAATTGGGACACCTTATAGCAATCAGCCCCAGCATTTT
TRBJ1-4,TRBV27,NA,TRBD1,CASSLSRDRGREKLFF,TGTGCCAGCAGTTTATCCAGGGACAGGGGGCGTGAAAAACTGTTTTTT
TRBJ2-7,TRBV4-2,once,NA,CASSPREEEQYF,TGTGCCAGCAGCCCGAGGGAGGAAGAGCAGTACTTC
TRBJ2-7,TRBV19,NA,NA,CASSSLVGSYEQYF,TGTGCCAGTAGCTCCCTCGTCGGGTCCTACGAGCAGTACTTC
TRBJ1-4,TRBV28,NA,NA,CASFVGGRGKLFF,TGTGCCAGCTTTGTGGGGGGCAGGGGAAAACTGTTTTTT
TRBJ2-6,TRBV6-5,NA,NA,CASSPRAAGANVLTF,TGTGCCAGCAGTCCGAGGGCGGCCGGGGCCAACGTCCTGACTTTC
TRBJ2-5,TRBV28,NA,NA,CASGRKQETQYF,TGTGCCAGTGGACGGAAGCAAGAGACCCAGTACTTC
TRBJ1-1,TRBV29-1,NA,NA,CSVVVSLNTEAFF,TGCAGCGTTGTTGTCAGCCTGAACACTGAAGCTTTCTTT
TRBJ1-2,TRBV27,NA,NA,CASSLKGGHGYTF,TGTGCCAGCAGTTTGAAGGGAGGGCATGGCTACACCTTC
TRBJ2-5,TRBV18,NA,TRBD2,CASSPLAGGQETQYF,TGTGCCAGCTCACCACTAGCGGGAGGACAAGAGACCCAGTACTTC
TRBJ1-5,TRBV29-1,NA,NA,CSAGGIGVGQPQHF,TGCAGCGCCGGAGGAATCGGAGTAGGGCAGCCCCAGCATTTT
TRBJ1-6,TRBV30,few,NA,CAWSVTGSYSPLHF,TGTGCCTGGAGTGTAACAGGGAGTTACTCACCCCTCCACTTT
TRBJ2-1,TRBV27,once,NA,CASSLSGGEQFF,TGTGCCAGCAGTTTATCGGGTGGGGAGCAGTTCTTC
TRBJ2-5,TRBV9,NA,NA,CASSVEQGGRETQYF,TGTGCCAGCAGCGTAGAACAGGGAGGGCGAGAGACCCAGTACTTC
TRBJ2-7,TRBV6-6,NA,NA,CASSRGRDYEQYF,TGTGCCAGCAGTAGGGGGAGAGACTACGAGCAGTACTTC
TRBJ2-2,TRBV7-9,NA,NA,CASSLEHTGELFF,TGTGCCAGCAGCTTAGAGCACACCGGGGAGCTGTTTTTT
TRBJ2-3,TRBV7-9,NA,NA,CASSLDQGASTDTQYF,TGTGCCAGCAGCTTGGACCAGGGAGCCAGCACAGATACGCAGTATTTT
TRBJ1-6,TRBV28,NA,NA,CASRDWDGFSPLHF,TGTGCCAGCAGGGACTGGGATGGTTTTTCACCCCTCCACTTT
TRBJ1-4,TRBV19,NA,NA,CASSVGWTPREKLFF,TGTGCCAGTAGCGTCGGTTGGACGCCGCGTGAAAAACTGTTTTTT
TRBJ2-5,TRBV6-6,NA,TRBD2,CASSTLAVRQETQYF,TGTGCCAGCAGTACACTAGCGGTTAGACAAGAGACCCAGTACTTC
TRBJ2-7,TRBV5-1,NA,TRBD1,CASSPRTGGIYEQYF,TGCGCCAGCAGCCCACGGACAGGGGGAATCTACGAGCAGTACTTC
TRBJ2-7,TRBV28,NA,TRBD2,CATQRGLVPYEQYF,TGTGCCACCCAACGGGGACTAGTCCCCTACGAGCAGTACTTC
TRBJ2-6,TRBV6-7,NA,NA,CASSACSRLQSRANVLTF,TGTGCCAGCAGTGCCTGTTCGCGTTTACAAAGTCGGGCCAACGTCCTGACTTTC
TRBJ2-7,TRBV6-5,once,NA,CASGGAIPYEQYF,TGTGCCAGCGGCGGGGCAATCCCCTACGAGCAGTACTTC
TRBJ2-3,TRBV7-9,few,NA,CASSLVSDTQYF,TGTGCCAGCAGCTTAGTCTCGGATACGCAGTATTTT
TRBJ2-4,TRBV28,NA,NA,CASSYLGQKNIQYF,TGTGCCAGCAGTTACCTTGGACAGAAAAACATTCAGTACTTC
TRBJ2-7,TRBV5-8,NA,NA,CASSLVRAGEQYF,TGTGCCAGCAGCTTGGTCAGGGCGGGCGAGCAGTACTTC
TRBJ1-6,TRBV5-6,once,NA,CASSSGGNSPLHF,TGTGCCAGCAGCTCGGGGGGCAATTCACCCCTCCACTTT
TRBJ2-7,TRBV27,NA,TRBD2,CASSSLGVAGGYEQYF,TGTGCCAGCAGTTCGCTGGGGGTAGCGGGAGGCTACGAGCAGTACTTC
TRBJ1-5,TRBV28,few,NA,CASSFVNPDQPQHF,TGTGCCAGCAGTTTTGTAAATCCCGATCAGCCCCAGCATTTT
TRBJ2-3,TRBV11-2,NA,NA,CASSTWTSTDTQYF,TGTGCCAGCTCGACGTGGACCTCTACAGATACGCAGTATTTT
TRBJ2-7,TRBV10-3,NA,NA,CAISENSYEQYF,TGTGCCATCAGTGAAAACAGCTACGAGCAGTACTTC
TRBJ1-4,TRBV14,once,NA,CASSPVGTNEKLFF,TGTGCCAGCAGCCCCGTCGGAACTAATGAAAAACTGTTTTTT
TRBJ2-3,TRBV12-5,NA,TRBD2,CASGLMGLAGEDTQYF,TGTGCTAGTGGTTTGATGGGACTAGCGGGAGAGGATACGCAGTATTTT
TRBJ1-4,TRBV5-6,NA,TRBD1,CASNPNRGPNEKLFF,TGTGCCAGCAACCCTAACAGGGGACCAAATGAAAAACTGTTTTTT
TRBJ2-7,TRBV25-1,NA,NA,CASSEFELGEQYF,TGTGCCAGCAGTGAATTTGAATTAGGCGAGCAGTACTTC
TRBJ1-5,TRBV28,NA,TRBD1,CASSWDSPVWPQHF,TGTGCCAGCAGTTGGGACAGTCCCGTTTGGCCCCAGCATTTT
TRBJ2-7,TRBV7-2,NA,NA,CASSLVGRSEQYF,TGTGCCAGCAGCTTAGTAGGCCGGTCCGAGCAGTACTTC
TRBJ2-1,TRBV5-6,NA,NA,CASSLGPSEKGEQFF,TGTGCCAGCAGCCTAGGACCATCGGAAAAGGGTGAGCAGTTCTTC
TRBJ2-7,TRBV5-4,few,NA,CASSPGRSDYEQYF,TGTGCCAGCAGCCCGGGGCGGTCGGACTACGAGCAGTACTTC